What follows are 3 T cell receptor beta chains derived from one specimen sequenced in a study of blood T cell repertoires in COVID-19. Only in-frame clones appear in the TCRdb table, and some are missing; sequencing was by immunoSEQ multiplex PCR. The repertoire holds tens of thousands of clones, with around 84% as singletons. The sample consisted of peripheral blood. The receptors originated from a man in his fifties or sixties with active COVID-19.

The chain is built from TRBV2 and TRBJ2-1; 11 bases map to TRBD2. This CDR3 spans 14 amino acids. Germline trimming cut 7 bases from V and 4 bases from J; bases unmatched to any gene: 3. Germline CDR1 reads SNHLY; CDR2 reads FYNNEI. The CDR3 nucleotides read TGTGCCAGCACCCGACTAGCGGGGTACAATGAGCAGTTCTTC. Its protein product is CASTRLAGYNEQFF. The whole variable domain, remainder taken from reference TRBV2 and TRBJ2-1, is EPEVTQTPSHQVTQMGQEVILRCVPISNHLYFYWYRQILGQKVEFLVSFYNNEISEKSEIFDDQFSVERPDGSNFTLKIRSTKLEDSAMYFCASTRLAGYNEQFFGPGTRLTVL.

In this sample, this clone turned up once. The chain links TRBV7-2 to TRBJ1-1, with a possible D match to TRBD1 (5 bases). In germline, CDR1 is SGHTA, CDR2 FQGNSA. Trimming removed 5 bases from V and 4 bases from J, with 17 bases in between. CDR3 size: 15 residues. CDR3 in DNA: TGTGCCAGCAGCCAAACTGCAGGGATGGTCACTGAAGCTTTCTTT. Protein: CASSQTAGMVTEAFF.

This sequence joins TRBV5-1 and TRBJ1-2; D is uncertain. The CDR3 spans 14 residues. Germline CDR1 reads SGHRS; CDR2 reads YFSETQ. V was clipped by 0 bases and J by 8 bases, with 14 bases between them. CDR3 DNA: TGCGCCAGCAGCTTGGCCAGTGCCCTCTGGGGCTACACCTTC. Its translation is CASSLASALWGYTF.